This TCR beta chain comes out of a study of blood T cell repertoires in COVID-19. Germline CDR1 reads SQVTM; CDR2 reads ANQGSEA. The length of the CDR3 is 13 residues. Trimming stripped 4 bases from V and 3 bases from J, with 10 bases between. Assay: immunoSEQ multiplex PCR; the TCRdb copy retains only in-frame clones and omits some. This sample has under 350,000 clones; around nine tenths occur once, and the top ten carry about 7%. This clone was detected only a few times. The sample consisted of peripheral blood. This chain uses TRBV29-1 with TRBJ1-5; TRBD1 might be the D (6 bases). The TCR originated in a woman under 40 with COVID-19, enrolled during active disease. The CDR3 DNA follows: TGCAGCGTTGGTTCAGGGGCCAATCAGCCCCAGCATTTT. Its protein is CSVGSGANQPQHF.